A single sample gave rise to the 10 T cell receptor beta chains below, sequenced in a study of early T cells in non-severe SARS-CoV-2 infection. TCRdb processed the 5' RACE reads anew with MiXCR; each CDR3 protein has one entry. Among 90,000 or so distinct CDR3 sequences listed, 14% to 15% were seen once. The sequenced material came from whole blood. The receptors derive from an adult who was a healthcare worker with PCR-confirmed SARS-CoV-2 infection or an uninfected control (not recorded which).

This clonotype has at least ten counts. V usage is TRBV11-2 and J usage is TRBJ2-1; TRBD1 might be the D (6 bases). The CDR3 length is 16 residues. The germline gives CDR1 SGHAT, CDR2 FQNNGV. The V end lost 6 bases, the J end lost 7 bases, and 22 bases lay between the germline ends. CDR3 DNA: TGTGCCAGCAGAAAAAGGGGGTCGGGAAACGAGAATGAGCAGTTCTTC. Amino acid sequence: CASRKRGSGNENEQFF. The full variable domain, completed using reference TRBV11-2 and TRBJ2-1, is EAGVAQSPRYKIIEKRQSVAFWCNPISGHATLYWYQQILGQGPKLLIQFQNNGVVDDSQLPKDRFSAERLKGVDSTLKIQPAKLEDSAVYLCASRKRGSGNENEQFFGPGTRLTVL.

The chain combines TRBV15 with TRBJ1-1, with 9 bases lining up with TRBD1. V lost 1 base and J lost 11; bases outside the gene matches: 8. This CDR3 region has 14 residues. Looked up from germline, CDR1 is LNHNV and CDR2 is YYDKDF (reference sequence). DNA for the CDR3: TGTGCCACCAGCAGAGCGGGAGCAGGACAGGGGGCTTTCTTT. This encodes CATSRAGAGQGAFF.

The CDR3 is CASGLVPAEQFF. The DNA for the CDR3 is TGTGCTAGTGGTTTGGTACCAGCGGAGCAGTTCTTC. This chain links TRBV12-5 with TRBJ2-1, with D unclear. The CDR3 has 12 amino acids. Germline CDR1 reads LGHNT; CDR2 reads FRNRAP. The V and J ends lost 0 bases and 10 bases respectively, with 7 bases between them.

Regarding this clonotype: The DNA is left out, because the CDR3 cannot be placed on it with certainty; the CDR3 is given as TCRdb lists it. V gene TRBV5-1 combines with J gene TRBJ2-2; whether TRBD2, the table's D call, matches the DNA was not checked. The CDR3 totals 15 residues, both ends included. The V gene's germline CDR1 is SGHRS and CDR2 YFSETQ. The CDR3 sequence: CASSSGEVVPGSCFF.

V gene TRBV28 combines with J gene TRBJ2-7; D gene unclear. Trimming cost V 7 bases and J 2 bases, with 18 bases left between them. The CDR3 runs to 15 residues. Germline-derived CDR1 and CDR2 are MDHEN and SYDVKM. CDR3 in amino acids: CASTPSYRVTYEQYF. In nucleotides, the CDR3 is TGTGCCAGCACCCCAAGTTATAGGGTAACCTACGAGCAGTACTTC.

The chain couples TRBV25-1 to TRBJ1-1; D not certain. Germline assignment: CDR1 MGHDK and CDR2 SYGVNS. Trimming stripped 1 base from V and 10 bases from J, with 25 bases between. The CDR3 is made up of 17 amino acids. The CDR3 region has the DNA TGTGCCAGCAGTGAATTCGTGGGCGGTCTGGGCAGCCCCGGAGCTTTCTTT. Residues: CASSEFVGGLGSPGAFF.

CDR3 residues: CASSPVMGREYF. The DNA for the CDR3 is TGTGCCAGCTCACCAGTAATGGGAAGGGAGTACTTC. J is TRBJ2-7 and V is TRBV18; no clear D gene. The CDR3 contains 12 residues. V was trimmed by 2 bases and J by 11 bases, leaving 13 bases between them. The germline CDR1 and CDR2 sequences are KGHSH and LQKENI.

This clonotype was found many times. The chain combines TRBV29-1 with TRBJ2-5, with 8 bases fitting TRBD2. The CDR3 consists of 14 residues. The germline V gene encodes CDR1 SQVTM and CDR2 ANQGSEA. V shed 5 bases, J shed 5 bases, and the junction held 10 bases outside the gene matches. This CDR3 reads CSVKREGRGETQYF. The CDR3 DNA is TGCAGCGTTAAACGGGAGGGCCGGGGGGAGACCCAGTACTTC.

The J gene is TRBJ2-3, the V gene TRBV20-1, with 8 bases fitting TRBD2. The germline V gene has CDR1 DFQATT and CDR2 SNEGSKA (reference sequence). The CDR3 covers 13 residues. The V gene end was trimmed by 3 bases and the J gene end by 1 base; junction bases not matched to a gene: 0. This CDR3 reads CSARTSGTDTQYF. Written as DNA, the CDR3 is TGCAGTGCTAGGACTAGCGGCACAGATACGCAGTATTTT.

The chain has TRBV12-3 or TRBV12-4 and TRBJ2-3; 11 positions match TRBD2. The CDR3 consists of 14 residues. With V trimmed by 7 bases and J by 7 bases, 7 bases remained unmatched. CDR3 loop: CASTGLAGGNTQYF. CDR3 DNA: TGTGCCAGCACGGGGCTAGCGGGAGGTAATACGCAGTATTTT.